This entry lists 19 T cell receptor beta chains sequenced from one sample in a study of T-cell reconstitution after alpha-beta-depleted transplantation in children. The authors prepared the TCRbeta library with unique molecular identifiers. TCRdb re-analysed the PCR reads in MiXCR, keeping a single row per CDR3 protein. The sample has around 500,000 distinct CDR3 sequences; under 30% are singletons. Sequencing used PBMCs, mostly from graft donor cells, obtained 360 days after TCRalphabeta/CD19-depleted stem cell transplant. These receptors all come from a boy under two years old who had a stem cell transplant for acute myeloid leukemia, so the T cells may come from the graft donor.

The CDR3 protein is CASSTQGASGNTIYF. In DNA, the CDR3 is TGTGCCAGCAGCACACAGGGGGCATCTGGAAACACCATATATTTT. This chain uses TRBV7-9 with TRBJ1-3; 9 bases agree with TRBD1. From germline, CDR1 is SEHNR and CDR2 FQNEAQ (reference sequence). The junction had 3 bases not matched to a gene; V was cut back by 5 bases and J by 1 base. The CDR3 runs to 15 residues.

This clonotype was found a few times. This chain links TRBV7-2 with TRBJ2-5; D might be TRBD2 (5 bases). The V end was cut by 1 base, the J end by 3 bases, with 9 bases between. The CDR3 sequence is 14 residues long. Germline V gene data show CDR1 as SGHTA and CDR2 as FQGNSA. The CDR3 loop is CASSLELGEETQYF. The CDR3 DNA follows: TGTGCCAGCAGCTTAGAGTTGGGAGAAGAGACCCAGTACTTC.

This clonotype was counted ten times or more. The V call is TRBV13, the J call TRBJ1-1, with D unclear. The CDR3 spans 13 residues. Germline V CDR1 and CDR2: PRHDT, FYEKMQ (reference sequence). Trimming cost V 0 bases and J 4 bases, with 6 bases left between them. Written as DNA, the CDR3 is TGTGCCAGCAGCTTAGGGGCCTTCACTGAAGCTTTCTTT. Translated: CASSLGAFTEAFF. Full variable domain (rest looked up from reference TRBV13 and TRBJ1-1): AAGVIQSPRHLIKEKRETATLKCYPIPRHDTVYWYQQGPGQDPQFLISFYEKMQSDKGSIPDRFSAQQFSDYHSELNMSSLELGDSALYFCASSLGAFTEAFFGQGTRLTVV.

The gene calls are TRBV7-6 and TRBJ2-2; possibly TRBD2 for D (6 bases). The CDR3 totals 16 residues. Germline assignment: CDR1 SGHVS and CDR2 FNYEAQ. V gave up 4 bases and J gave up 1 base, with 13 bases separating them. The CDR3 bases are TGTGCCAGCAGCTCCGCGGGAACCAAGAACACCGGGGAGCTGTTTTTT. It encodes CASSSAGTKNTGELFF.

The chain combines TRBV10-3 with TRBJ2-1; D could derive from TRBD1 or TRBD2 (6 bases each). The germline CDR1 and CDR2 sequences are ENHRY and SYGVKD. V was clipped by 5 bases and J by 3 bases, with 17 bases between them. This CDR3 comprises 16 residues. CDR3 bases: TGTGCCATCAGTCCTCAAGGGGGGCCCGTCTACAATGAGCAGTTCTTC. Protein product: CAISPQGGPVYNEQFF.

This clonotype appeared many times. The V and J genes are TRBV19 and TRBJ2-1, with 9 bases aligning to TRBD2. After removal of 0 bases from V and 12 bases from J, the junction contained 12 bases not matched to a gene. The CDR3 is 16 residues long. Germline V gives CDR1 LNHDA, CDR2 SQIVND (reference sequence). The CDR3 spells CASSIDLESGAGGQFF. The CDR3 bases are TGTGCCAGTAGTATAGATCTGGAGTCGGGAGCGGGGGGGCAGTTCTTC.

This chain uses TRBV10-3 with TRBJ2-1; D perhaps matches TRBD2 (6 bases). V was pared by 3 bases and J by 9 bases, with 18 bases between. Germline V gene sequence: CDR1 ENHRY, CDR2 SYGVKD. The CDR3 spans 15 residues. CDR3 amino acids: CAISDWPPGGGEQFF. The CDR3 DNA follows: TGTGCCATCAGTGATTGGCCTCCCGGGGGTGGTGAGCAGTTCTTC.

This sequence joins TRBV28 and TRBJ2-3, with 10 bases matching TRBD1. Trimming took 5 bases from V and 5 from J; bases not matched to a gene: 10. This CDR3 has 16 amino acids. CDR1 is MDHEN, CDR2 SYDVKM, per germline. The DNA of the CDR3 is TGTGCCAGCAGTCCTCTGACAGGGGGCCTCGGAGATACGCAGTATTTT. Translated: CASSPLTGGLGDTQYF.

The chain is built from TRBV30 and TRBJ2-7; 12 bases fit TRBD1. The trim removed 7 bases at V and 5 bases at J, leaving 12 bases unmatched. Germline CDR1 GTSNPN, CDR2 SVGIG (reference sequence). The CDR3 has 15 amino acids. The CDR3 spells CAYSRDRGLFDEQYF. The CDR3 DNA is TGTGCCTACAGCCGGGACAGGGGGCTTTTCGACGAGCAGTACTTC.

The chain is built from TRBV4-1 and TRBJ1-2; 7 bases are shared with TRBD1. This CDR3 comprises 19 residues. The junction had 18 bases not matched to a gene; V was cut back by 2 bases and J by 3 bases. From germline, CDR1 is MGHRA and CDR2 YSYEKL. The CDR3: CASSQIVGPTGRFYYGYTF. As DNA, the CDR3 is TGCGCCAGCAGCCAAATTGTGGGACCGACAGGGAGGTTTTACTATGGCTACACCTTC.

V usage is TRBV4-2 and J usage is TRBJ2-1; D might be TRBD1 (5 bases). The germline V and J ends were trimmed by 1 base and 3 bases, with 13 bases remaining between them. Per the germline V gene, CDR1 is LGHNA and CDR2 is YNFKEQ. This CDR3 spans 16 amino acids. The CDR3 loop is CASSQARQRRYNEQFF. The DNA for the CDR3 is TGTGCCAGCAGCCAAGCGCGACAGAGACGCTACAATGAGCAGTTCTTC.

The DNA of the CDR3 is TGTGCCAGCAGTGACAGGGGGCTTTTTGAAGCTTTCTTT. It codes for CASSDRGLFEAFF. This rearrangement joins TRBV6-1 to TRBJ1-1; TRBD1 matches at 8 bases. The germline V gene encodes CDR1 MNHNS and CDR2 SASEGT. J lost 7 bases, V lost 3 bases, and 4 bases had no gene match. The CDR3 runs 13 residues.

The V call is TRBV5-4, the J call TRBJ1-6, with a tentative D call TRBD1 (5 bases). Looked up from germline, CDR1 is SGHNT and CDR2 is YYREEE (reference sequence). The CDR3 totals 16 residues. With 4 bases removed from V and 0 bases from J, the gap between germline ends came to 11 bases. The CDR3 is CASSKDSSSYNSPLHF. CDR3 nucleotides: TGTGCCAGCAGCAAAGACAGCAGCTCCTATAATTCACCCCTCCACTTT.

CDR3 in amino acids: CASSYSIGGPQETQYF. The CDR3 nucleotides are TGTGCCAGCAGTTACTCTATCGGGGGGCCCCAAGAGACCCAGTACTTC. The V and J genes are TRBV6-5 and TRBJ2-5; D may be TRBD2 (7 bases). The CDR3 contains 16 residues. Trimming left V 0 bases short and J 1 base short, with 12 bases between. Germline CDR1 and CDR2: MNHEY and SVGAGI.

J is TRBJ2-7 and V is TRBV6-5, with D perhaps TRBD2 (6 bases). CDR1 is MNHEY, CDR2 SVGAGI, per germline. The CDR3 loop spans 14 amino acids. With 2 bases removed from V and 0 bases from J, the gap between germline ends came to 8 bases. CDR3 sequence reads: CASSYGGISYEQYF. In nucleotides, the CDR3 is TGTGCCAGCAGTTACGGGGGGATCTCCTACGAGCAGTACTTC.

The chain is built from TRBV6-1 and TRBJ1-4; D is uncertain. The ends were cut back, 6 bases at V and 7 bases at J, with 24 bases in the middle. This CDR3 comprises 17 residues. Germline CDR1 is MNHNS and CDR2 is SASEGT. CDR3 in DNA: TGTGCCAGCAGCGGTGGCGCCCTGGATTGGACGAGTGAAAAACTGTTTTTT. It translates to CASSGGALDWTSEKLFF.

This clonotype was detected only a few times. J is TRBJ2-7 and V is TRBV20-1; no clear D gene. This CDR3 comprises 12 residues. Germline V lookup: CDR1 DFQATT, CDR2 SNEGSKA (reference sequence). V was shortened by 3 bases and J by 1 base, with 7 bases between the two germline ends. CDR3 nucleotide sequence: TGCAGTGCTAGTAGGTCTTCCTACGAGCAGTACTTC. Translated, it gives CSASRSSYEQYF.

In its sample, this clonotype was seen many times. The chain combines TRBV12-3 or TRBV12-4 with TRBJ2-2, with 7 bases lining up with TRBD1. The CDR3 length is 16 residues. Unmatched junction bases numbered 10, after V lost 5 bases and J lost 4 bases. The DNA for the CDR3 is TGTGCCAGCAGTCAAACCTACAGGGGTCGCACCGGGGAGCTGTTTTTT. This encodes CASSQTYRGRTGELFF.

The rearrangement links TRBV20-1 to TRBJ1-4; maybe TRBD1 (6 bases). Trimming stripped 4 bases from V and 2 bases from J, with 14 bases between. Germline V gene sequence: CDR1 DFQATT, CDR2 SNEGSKA (reference sequence). The CDR3 loop spans 15 amino acids. The CDR3 DNA follows: TGCAGTGCTACGGGGGCAGGAACCACTAATGAAAAACTGTTTTTT. Translation: CSATGAGTTNEKLFF.